The 14 T cell receptor beta chains presented below share a single source sample, sequenced in a study of Graves' ophthalmopathy and Graves' hyperthyroidism. RNA transcripts yielded amplified TCR beta CDR3 regions. An initial RT-PCR round employing HTBI primers preceded a second-round multiplex PCR. A single record per CDR3 protein comes from TCRdb applying MiXCR to the multiplex PCR reads. The profile shows hundreds of thousands of distinct CDR3 sequences, just over 40% of them singletons. Source material: peripheral blood. The receptors stem from an adult man with Graves' ophthalmopathy.

Comments on this clonotype: The junction differs from germline at one of its ends, possibly a read error. This chain uses TRBV10-3 with TRBJ1-2; D is possibly TRBD1 (6 bases). Germline assignment: CDR1 ENHRY and CDR2 SYGVKD. The CDR3 consists of 15 residues. The CDR3 sequence: CASSTLRGAIDGYTF. CDR3 in DNA: TGTGCCAGCAGTACTCTGAGGGGGGCCATAGACGGCTACACCTTC.

Ten or more counts support this clonotype. The chain carries TRBV19 and TRBJ1-6; possible D gene TRBD1, 5 bases. With 7 bases removed from V and 9 bases from J, the gap between germline ends came to 19 bases. Germline assignment: CDR1 LNHDA and CDR2 SQIVND (reference sequence). The CDR3 contains 15 residues. The CDR3 DNA follows: TGTGCCAGTACCCGATCGACAGTTGGTAGTTCACCCCTCCACTTT. Its protein product is CASTRSTVGSSPLHF.

This clonotype appeared once. Written as DNA, the CDR3 is TGTGCCAGCAGCCGGAACTCGAAGCAGTACTTC. It codes for CASSRNSKQYF. The genes are TRBV7-9 and TRBJ2-7; D unclear. Between the trimmed V and J ends, which lost 5 bases and 8 bases, there was a span of 10 bases. Germline loops: CDR1 SEHNR, CDR2 FQNEAQ (reference sequence). The CDR3 has 11 residues.

This rearrangement joins TRBV25-1 to TRBJ1-2; 9 nucleotides match TRBD1. Unmatched junction bases numbered 11, after V lost 3 bases and J lost 6 bases. Germline V gene lookup returns CDR1 MGHDK and CDR2 SYGVNS. CDR3 length: 16 amino acids. The CDR3 DNA sequence: TGTGCCAGCAGTGATGATCGGACAGGGGCGGCACATGGCTACACCTTC. Translated: CASSDDRTGAAHGYTF.

This clonotype was detected ten times or more. The rearrangement links TRBV7-9 to TRBJ1-2, with 9 bases that match TRBD1. CDR3 length: 16 residues. CDR1 and CDR2 from the germline V gene are SEHNR and FQNEAQ (reference sequence). Trimming removed 6 bases from V and 7 bases from J; junction bases left unmatched: 15. CDR3 in DNA: TGTGCCAGCAGAACCGGGACAGGGAGAAGGGATAGTGGCTACACCTTC. Its translation is CASRTGTGRRDSGYTF. The variable domain in full, completed from reference TRBV7-9 and TRBJ1-2, reads DTGVSQNPRHKITKRGQNVTFRCDPISEHNRLYWYRQTLGQGPEFLTYFQNEAQLEKSRLLSDRFSAERPKGSFSTLEIQRTEQGDSAMYLCASRTGTGRRDSGYTFGSGTRLTVV.

This clonotype has at least ten counts. The chain links TRBV7-9 to TRBJ1-2; D remains ambiguous. The CDR3 covers 17 residues. Trimming left V 5 bases short and J 3 bases short, with 22 bases between. Germline V gene lookup returns CDR1 SEHNR and CDR2 FQNEAQ (reference sequence). This CDR3 reads CASSLPEANEAYYGYTF. Written as DNA, the CDR3 is TGTGCCAGCAGCCTGCCGGAGGCGAACGAGGCGTACTATGGCTACACCTTC.

The chain joins TRBV4-2 to TRBJ2-7; D call uncertain. Germline V gene sequence: CDR1 LGHNA, CDR2 YNFKEQ. V lost 1 base and J lost 3, with 13 bases in between. CDR3 length: 15 amino acids. CDR3 coding DNA: TGTGCCAGCAGCCAAGGTGGAGCGACGATCTACGAGCAGTACTTC. Translating gives CASSQGGATIYEQYF.

This clonotype appeared a few times. The genes are TRBV6-2 or TRBV6-3 and TRBJ2-7; tentatively, D is TRBD2 (6 bases). Trimming removed 6 bases from V and 1 base from J, with 13 bases in between. The germline gives CDR1 MNHEY, CDR2 SVGEGT. The CDR3 is 14 amino acids. CDR3 nucleotides: TGTGCCAGCAGCCACTCGACTAGATCCTACGAGCAGTACTTC. It encodes CASSHSTRSYEQYF.

The sample holds one count of this clonotype. V usage is TRBV10-3 and J usage is TRBJ1-1; no clear D gene. The CDR3 consists of 18 residues. The V end lost 3 bases, the J end lost 5 bases, and 25 bases lay between the germline ends. CDR1 and CDR2 (germline): ENHRY, SYGVKD. The CDR3 is CAISEYATSGRVGTEAFF. The CDR3 coding sequence is TGTGCCATCAGTGAATATGCGACTAGCGGGAGGGTCGGTACTGAAGCTTTCTTT.

The sample holds many counts of this clonotype. V gene TRBV9 combines with J gene TRBJ2-7; D is undetermined. Germline V gene data show CDR1 as SGDLS and CDR2 as YYNGEE. The CDR3 is 13 residues long. Trimming took off 0 bases at V and 4 bases at J, with 8 bases between the two ends. CDR3 sequence reads: CASSVDLGYEQYF. The CDR3 coding sequence is TGTGCCAGCAGCGTAGATCTGGGATACGAGCAGTACTTC. The full variable domain, its missing parts supplied by reference TRBV9 and TRBJ2-7, is DSGVTQTPKHLITATGQRVTLRCSPRSGDLSVYWYQQSLDQGLQFLIQYYNGEERAKGNILERFSAQQFPDLHSELNLSSLELGDSALYFCASSVDLGYEQYFGPGTRLTVT.

V and J are TRBV5-1 and TRBJ2-6, with 15 bases fitting TRBD2. The CDR3 is made up of 20 amino acids. CDR1 is SGHRS and CDR2 is YFSETQ in the germline V gene. Trimming took 4 bases from V and 4 from J; bases not matched to a gene: 12. CDR3 protein: CASSPGTSGRPFSGANVLTF. The CDR3 region has the DNA TGCGCCAGCAGCCCGGGGACTAGCGGGAGGCCCTTTTCCGGGGCCAACGTCCTGACTTTC. The full variable domain, rest sourced from reference TRBV5-1 and TRBJ2-6, is KAGVTQTPRYLIKTRGQQVTLSCSPISGHRSVSWYQQTPGQGLQFLFEYFSETQRNKGNFPGRFSGRQFSNSRSEMNVSTLELGDSALYLCASSPGTSGRPFSGANVLTFGAGSRLTVL.

The genes are TRBV20-1 and TRBJ1-2; possible D gene TRBD1, 6 bases. CDR1 and CDR2 from the germline V gene are DFQATT and SNEGSKA (reference sequence). Deletions cut 3 bases from V and 1 base from J, with 21 bases between. The CDR3 sequence is 17 residues long. The CDR3 region has the DNA TGCAGTGCTAGCCCGCCCCCCGGGGGCTGGAGTAACTATGGCTACACCTTC. It translates to CSASPPPGGWSNYGYTF.

V usage is TRBV20-1 and J usage is TRBJ2-7; D is possibly TRBD1 (6 bases). The CDR3 runs 12 residues. The germline V and J ends were trimmed by 5 bases and 1 base, with 9 bases remaining between them. The germline V gene encodes CDR1 DFQATT and CDR2 SNEGSKA (reference sequence). Here the CDR3 reads CSAVQGSYEQYF. The CDR3 region has the DNA TGCAGTGCTGTACAGGGATCCTACGAGCAGTACTTC.

V gene TRBV6-4 combines with J gene TRBJ1-6; 10 nucleotides agree with TRBD1. Germline V CDR1 and CDR2: MRHNA, SNTAGT. With V trimmed by 5 bases and J by 7 bases, 8 bases remained unmatched. The CDR3 sequence is 16 residues long. The DNA for the CDR3 is TGTGCCAGCAGTTACGGGACAGGGGTCAAGAATTCACCCCTCCACTTT. It translates to CASSYGTGVKNSPLHF.